Listed below are T cell receptor beta chains from one sample, sequenced in a study of beta chain features in type 1 diabetes. Generated by immunoSEQ multiplex PCR, the TCRdb table keeps only in-frame clones and is missing some. The sample gives about 230,000 clones, over 7.5% of which show up once; just under 0.035% is in the top ten. The sample comprised naive CD4+ T cells from blood. These receptor sequences come from a woman aged 18-29 years in good health. CDR3s include the opening cysteine and the closing phenylalanine or tryptophan. A D gene is named only where the DNA matches it firmly. Where a row states a size, it is once, few, many or the class of an expanded clone; other rows omit it.

v_call,j_call,clone_size,d_call,cdr3_aa,cdr3_nt
TRBV5-1,TRBJ1-2,-,-,CASSLEEGYYGYTF,TGCGCCAGCAGCTTGGAAGAGGGCTACTATGGCTACACCTTC
TRBV7-8,TRBJ2-7,-,TRBD2,CASSLAAGAYEQYF,TGTGCCAGCAGCTTAGCGGCGGGAGCCTACGAGCAGTACTTC
TRBV5-1,TRBJ2-7,few,TRBD1,CASRDRLREQYF,TGCGCCAGCCGGGACAGGCTACGGGAGCAGTACTTC
TRBV6-5,TRBJ1-1,-,-,CASSYGRNTEAFF,TGTGCCAGCAGTTACGGGCGGAACACTGAAGCTTTCTTT
TRBV5-1,TRBJ2-6,-,TRBD1,CASSPIRTGDSSGANVLTF,TGCGCCAGCAGCCCGATAAGGACAGGGGATAGCTCTGGGGCCAACGTCCTGACTTTC
TRBV19,TRBJ1-2,few,TRBD1,CASSIQGAQVGYTF,TGTGCCAGTAGCATCCAGGGGGCGCAGGTTGGCTACACCTTC
TRBV11-2,TRBJ2-6,-,-,CASSLDVTAVSGANVLTF,TGTGCCAGCAGCTTAGATGTGACAGCCGTCTCTGGGGCCAACGTCCTGACTTTC
TRBV18,TRBJ1-1,-,-,CASSSAGGNTEAFF,TGTGCCAGCTCATCCGCCGGAGGGAACACTGAAGCTTTCTTT
TRBV9,TRBJ1-1,few,TRBD1,CASSPPPTGVNTEAFF,TGTGCCAGCAGCCCCCCCCCAACAGGGGTGAACACTGAAGCTTTCTTT
TRBV4-1,TRBJ2-3,-,TRBD1,CASSQVGTGLSSTDTQYF,TGCGCCAGCAGCCAAGTAGGGACAGGGCTTTCTAGCACAGATACGCAGTATTTT
TRBV5-1,TRBJ2-5,few,TRBD2,CASSPPGLAGGHETQYF,TGCGCCAGCAGCCCACCGGGACTAGCGGGGGGGCATGAGACCCAGTACTTC
TRBV5-4,TRBJ2-5,few,TRBD2,CASSSNPGLVSETQYF,TGTGCCAGCAGCTCCAACCCGGGACTAGTGAGCGAGACCCAGTACTTC
TRBV5-1,TRBJ1-1,few,-,CASSPNEASTEAFF,TGCGCCAGCAGCCCCAATGAGGCCTCAACTGAAGCTTTCTTT
TRBV6-1,TRBJ2-5,-,TRBD1,CASSDGTVTQETQYF,TGTGCCAGCAGTGATGGGACAGTGACCCAAGAGACCCAGTACTTC
TRBV28,TRBJ2-1,few,TRBD1,CASSSRDRVFFNEQFF,TGTGCCAGCAGCTCTCGGGACAGGGTCTTTTTCAATGAGCAGTTCTTC
TRBV30,TRBJ1-4,-,-,CAWSVPSRGKRNEKLFF,TGTGCCTGGAGTGTACCTTCTAGGGGGAAAAGGAATGAAAAACTGTTTTTT
TRBV5-4,TRBJ2-2,few,-,CASSPRDLTGELFF,TGTGCCAGCAGCCCCCGGGACTTGACCGGGGAGCTGTTTTTT
TRBV7-8,TRBJ2-7,-,TRBD2,CASSSTGTSGHLEQYF,TGTGCCAGCAGCTCGACCGGGACTAGCGGCCATTTGGAGCAGTACTTC
TRBV4-1,TRBJ1-2,few,-,CASSQDPGNYGYTF,TGCGCCAGCAGCCAAGATCCGGGAAACTATGGCTACACCTTC
TRBV13,TRBJ2-7,-,-,CASSLRQVYEQYF,TGTGCCAGCAGCCTCCGACAGGTGTACGAGCAGTACTTC
TRBV18,TRBJ2-3,-,TRBD2,CASSPLDSGRSTDTQYF,TGTGCCAGCTCACCTCTAGATAGCGGGAGGAGCACAGATACGCAGTATTTT
TRBV5-1,TRBJ2-7,few,-,CASSDFTGSSYEQYF,TGCGCCAGCAGCGATTTTACAGGATCCTCCTACGAGCAGTACTTC
TRBV30,TRBJ1-5,-,TRBD1,CAWTRIGQGIDQPQHF,TGTGCCTGGACCCGAATTGGACAGGGGATCGATCAGCCCCAGCATTTT
TRBV19,TRBJ2-5,few,-,CASSIAGETQYF,TGTGCCAGTAGTATAGCGGGGGAGACCCAGTACTTC
TRBV18,TRBJ1-2,-,TRBD1,CASSPGTATYGYTF,TGTGCCAGCTCGCCCGGGACAGCAACGTATGGCTACACCTTC
TRBV9,TRBJ2-2,-,-,CASSVRTSSNTGELFF,TGTGCCAGCAGCGTCCGGACATCCTCGAACACCGGGGAGCTGTTTTTT
TRBV6-5,TRBJ2-2,-,TRBD1,CASSYSQGAGELFF,TGTGCCAGCAGTTACTCCCAGGGGGCCGGGGAGCTGTTTTTT
TRBV10-3,TRBJ1-2,few,TRBD1,CAISNRQGRGYTF,TGTGCCATCAGTAATCGACAGGGGCGAGGCTACACCTTC